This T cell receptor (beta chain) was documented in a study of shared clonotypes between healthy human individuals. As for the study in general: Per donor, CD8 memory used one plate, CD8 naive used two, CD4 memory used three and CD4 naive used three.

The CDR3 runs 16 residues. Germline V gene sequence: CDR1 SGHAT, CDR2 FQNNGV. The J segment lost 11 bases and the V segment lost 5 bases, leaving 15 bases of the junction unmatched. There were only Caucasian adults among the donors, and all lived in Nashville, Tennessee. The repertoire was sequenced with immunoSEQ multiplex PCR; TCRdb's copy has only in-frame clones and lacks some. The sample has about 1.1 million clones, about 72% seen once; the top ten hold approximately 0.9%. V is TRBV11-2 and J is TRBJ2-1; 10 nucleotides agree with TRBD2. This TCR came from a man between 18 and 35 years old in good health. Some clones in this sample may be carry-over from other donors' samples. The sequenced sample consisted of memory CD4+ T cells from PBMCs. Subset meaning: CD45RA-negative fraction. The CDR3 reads CASSLPFGAGGGQQFF. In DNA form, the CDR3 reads TGTGCCAGCAGCCTCCCTTTTGGAGCGGGAGGGGGGCAGCAGTTCTTC.